The T cell receptor (beta chain) described here comes from a study of radiotherapy plus CTLA-4 blockade in lung cancer. Study-level results: In blood, TCR clones derived from the tumor expanded after radiotherapy plus ipilimumab. Interferon-beta and early blood T cell clone dynamics reportedly predicted response best.

Germline lookup yields CDR1 LNHDA and CDR2 SQIVND (reference sequence). This CDR3 is 14 amino acids long. Trimming cost V 6 bases and J 4 bases, with 16 bases left between them. TCRdb keeps only in-frame clones here, not all; method: immunoSEQ multiplex PCR. Here the sample spans about 98,000 clones, roughly 80% being singletons. This clone was observed a few times. Its antigen is still unknown. The receptor was isolated from a human donor with non-small cell lung cancer who had a partial response to radiotherapy plus ipilimumab. The specimen comprised peripheral blood, sampled from a patient treated with radiotherapy plus ipilimumab. The rearrangement joins TRBV19 to TRBJ2-7, with D possibly matching TRBD2 (5 bases). This chain's CDR3 is CASSRTGISYEQYF. Written as DNA, the CDR3 is TGTGCCAGTAGCAGAACCGGGATCTCTTACGAGCAGTACTTC.